One and the same sample provided the 5 T cell receptor beta chains below, sequenced in a study of CD8 T cells in Susac syndrome. Random hexamers were used to reverse transcribe an amount of about 0.45 to 1 ug RNA. TCRdb ran MiXCR on the immunoSEQ multiplex PCR reads and lists one entry per CDR3 protein. The table lists about 200,000 distinct CDR3 sequences, 80% to 95% of them singletons. Sequenced sample: CD4+ T cells from PBMCs. The receptors here all came from a human donor in good health.

The chain has TRBV19 and TRBJ2-1; 10 bases match TRBD1. The length of the CDR3 is 15 residues. Trimming at V came to 5 bases and at J to 6 bases, leaving 7 bases not matched to a gene. From germline, CDR1 is LNHDA and CDR2 SQIVND (reference sequence). Here the CDR3 DNA reads TGTGCCAGTAGTGACGGGGGACAGGGGTCCAATGAGCAGTTCTTC. This translates into CASSDGGQGSNEQFF.

This chain joins TRBV2 and TRBJ1-1; D perhaps matches TRBD1 (5 bases). CDR3 size: 14 residues. Trimming took off 7 bases at V and 4 bases at J, with 16 bases between the two ends. The germline CDR1 and CDR2 sequences are SNHLY and FYNNEI. CDR3: CASIGVGAGTEAFF. The CDR3 DNA reads TGTGCCAGCATCGGGGTTGGGGCGGGCACTGAAGCTTTCTTT.

The rearrangement uses TRBV28 and TRBJ1-1; no reliable D call. Germline-derived CDR1 and CDR2 are MDHEN and SYDVKM. V was pared by 4 bases and J by 1 base, with 10 bases between. CDR3 size: 14 residues. The CDR3: CASSYSGQNTEAFF. The CDR3 DNA sequence: TGTGCCAGCAGTTACTCGGGCCAGAACACTGAAGCTTTCTTT. Full variable domain (remainder filled in from reference TRBV28 and TRBJ1-1): DVKVTQSSRYLVKRTGEKVFLECVQDMDHENMFWYRQDPGLGLRLIYFSYDVKMKEKGDIPEGYSVSREKKERFSLILESASTNQTSMYLCASSYSGQNTEAFFGQGTRLTVV.

This chain links TRBV5-1 with TRBJ2-3; 13 positions agree with TRBD2. The CDR3 totals 17 residues. CDR1 and CDR2 (germline): SGHRS, YFSETQ. V gave up 1 base and J gave up 3 bases; unmatched junction bases: 5. Written as DNA, the CDR3 is TGCGCCAGCAGCTTGACGACTAGCGGGGGGCCGACAGATACGCAGTATTTT. Its translation is CASSLTTSGGPTDTQYF. Based on the CDR3 plus reference TRBV5-1 and TRBJ2-3, the full variable domain is KAGVTQTPRYLIKTRGQQVTLSCSPISGHRSVSWYQQTPGQGLQFLFEYFSETQRNKGNFPGRFSGRQFSNSRSEMNVSTLELGDSALYLCASSLTTSGGPTDTQYFGPGTRLTVL.

The chain links TRBV6-1 to TRBJ1-2; 9 bases are shared with TRBD1. V was pared by 6 bases and J by 0 bases, with 17 bases of the junction left unmatched. Germline-derived CDR1 and CDR2 are MNHNS and SASEGT. This CDR3 region has 19 residues. DNA of the CDR3: TGTGCCAGCAGCCACAATGCCGGGACAGGGCGCCTCTCTAACTATGGCTACACCTTC. This sequence encodes CASSHNAGTGRLSNYGYTF.